These 8 T cell receptor beta chains came from one sample sequenced in a study of blood T cells in healthy people across ages. The authors ran a second PCR of about 6 to 11 cycles using a sample-barcoded 5' primer and a J-beta primer mix. MiXCR was run by TCRdb on the 5' RACE reads, yielding one entry per CDR3 protein. The sample includes about 640,000 distinct CDR3 sequences, 58% of them seen just once. Sequences were obtained from blood. These receptors came from a man aged 55-75 years in good health.

CDR3 sequence: CASSSTGGSDTQYF. CDR3 bases: TGTGCCAGCAGTTCAACAGGGGGCTCAGATACGCAGTATTTT. The rearrangement links TRBV2 to TRBJ2-3; TRBD1 matches at 9 bases. The CDR3 has 14 amino acids. CDR1 SNHLY and CDR2 FYNNEI come from the germline V gene. The ends lost 5 bases at V and 4 bases at J; junction bases unmatched: 4.

The V gene is TRBV2, the J gene TRBJ2-4, with D perhaps given as TRBD1 or TRBD2 (5 bases each). The CDR3 length is 16 residues. The V end was cut by 10 bases, the J end by 5 bases, with 24 bases between. CDR1 SNHLY and CDR2 FYNNEI come from the germline V gene. In DNA form, the CDR3 reads TGTGCCACATCTTACGGGGCAAGCGGCCCGGAAAACATTCAGTACTTC. It codes for CATSYGASGPENIQYF.

This sequence joins TRBV12-3 or TRBV12-4 and TRBJ2-7; 9 bases are a match to TRBD2. The CDR3 consists of 15 residues. J was trimmed by 5 bases and V by 6 bases; bases with no gene match: 11. The CDR3 DNA reads TGTGCCAGCAGGATTAGCGGGGGTGCTCCTAACGAGCAGTACTTC. The encoded protein is CASRISGGAPNEQYF.

The rearrangement joins TRBV27 to TRBJ1-5; D ambiguous. The CDR3 is 14 amino acids. Germline assignment: CDR1 MNHEY and CDR2 SMNVEV (reference sequence). V was trimmed by 2 bases and J by 2 bases, leaving 7 bases between them. The CDR3 protein is CASSLREGNQPQHF. The CDR3 nucleotides read TGTGCCAGCAGTTTAAGGGAAGGCAATCAGCCCCAGCATTTT.

This clonotype occurred a few times. The chain joins TRBV7-2 to TRBJ2-1; TRBD1 is a possible D gene (5 bases). The length of the CDR3 is 15 residues. Trimming stripped 5 bases from V and 4 bases from J, with 15 bases between. Germline V CDR1 and CDR2: SGHTA, FQGNSA. The CDR3 DNA follows: TGTGCCAGCAGCCTAGGGGTACCCCTATACAATGAGCAGTTCTTC. Translated: CASSLGVPLYNEQFF. The full variable domain, its missing parts supplied by reference TRBV7-2 and TRBJ2-1, is GAGVSQSPSNKVTEKGKDVELRCDPISGHTALYWYRQSLGQGLEFLIYFQGNSAPDKSGLPSDRFSAERTGGSVSTLTIQRTQQEDSAVYLCASSLGVPLYNEQFFGPGTRLTVL.

CDR3 sequence: CASSWALNTEAFF. Here the CDR3 DNA reads TGTGCCAGCAGCTGGGCCCTGAACACTGAAGCTTTCTTT. The genes are TRBV7-2 and TRBJ1-1; no clear D. The CDR3 has 13 residues. Germline assignment: CDR1 SGHTA and CDR2 FQGNSA. V shed 4 bases and J shed 0 bases, with 6 bases lying between them.

The CDR3 DNA reads TGCGCCAGCAGTGTAGGGTGGTCTAATGAAAAACTGTTTTTT. Residues: CASSVGWSNEKLFF. This chain links TRBV5-1 with TRBJ1-4, with unresolved D. Per germline, CDR1 SGHRS and CDR2 YFSETQ. V lost 5 bases and J 3 bases, leaving 11 bases between the germline ends. The CDR3 is 14 amino acids.

The CDR3 loop reads CASSEALGRQETQYF. CDR3 in DNA: TGTGCCAGCAGTGAAGCGCTGGGCAGACAAGAGACCCAGTACTTC. The chain joins TRBV6-1 to TRBJ2-5; D is unresolved. The length of the CDR3 is 15 residues. Germline CDR1 and CDR2: MNHNS and SASEGT. Trimming stripped 0 bases from V and 2 bases from J, with 10 bases between.